This T cell receptor (beta chain) was retrieved from a study of tumour-infiltrating T cells in Burkitt lymphoma. Study-level information: Survival, overall and progression-free, tracked with productive clonality.

Assay used: immunoSEQ multiplex PCR; TCRdb lists only in-frame clones, some missing. The repertoire holds about 14,000 clones, over 30% seen once, with under 7.5% in the top ten. Germline lookup yields CDR1 SGHRS and CDR2 YFSETQ. CDR3 length equals 17 residues. With 0 bases removed from V and 2 bases from J, the gap between germline ends came to 18 bases. The clonotype comes from a human donor with diffuse large B-cell lymphoma. Sequencing used tumor tissue. This sequence joins TRBV5-1 and TRBJ2-7; a weak D match, TRBD2 (5 bases). CDR3 nucleotide sequence: TGCGCCAGCAGCTTGGGTTTTGGCGGGTCGGTAGCCTACGAGCAGTACTTC. Protein product: CASSLGFGGSVAYEQYF. Full variable domain (rest looked up from reference TRBV5-1 and TRBJ2-7): KAGVTQTPRYLIKTRGQQVTLSCSPISGHRSVSWYQQTPGQGLQFLFEYFSETQRNKGNFPGRFSGRQFSNSRSEMNVSTLELGDSALYLCASSLGFGGSVAYEQYFGPGTRLTVT.